The clone carrying this T cell receptor beta chain was counted ten times or more. This record belongs to a study of tumor and adjacent non-tumor tissue in lung cancer. TCRbeta libraries were built with three rounds of nested PCR, modified from ARM-PCR. One entry per CDR3 protein, called by TCRdb with MiXCR from the multiplex PCR reads. The table has about 85,000 distinct CDR3 sequences, around 65% seen once. The CDR3 covers 12 residues. Trimming took off 4 bases at V and 5 bases at J, with 8 bases between the two ends. No cell sorting was done before RNA was extracted from the tissue. The clonotype was recovered from a man between 65 and 79 years old with non-small cell lung cancer. The source material was lung tumor tissue. The V and J genes are TRBV12-3 or TRBV12-4 and TRBJ1-1, with a possible D match to TRBD1 (5 bases). The CDR3 DNA is TGTGCCAGCAGTTGGGGGTCGACTGAAGCTTTCTTT. Its protein is CASSWGSTEAFF.